This T cell receptor (beta chain) was observed in a study of blood T cell repertoires in COVID-19. Turning to the study itself: Donors in the United States, Italy and Spain gave samples during acute or convalescent COVID-19. Nucleic acid was either cDNA or gDNA, and it came from T cells, B-cell-depleted T cells, or PBMCs.

As handled by the study authors: Reference gene primers were amplified, and this amplification served to estimate nucleated cell counts. Profiled with immunoSEQ multiplex PCR; TCRdb holds only in-frame clones, not every one. The DNA was the basis for D and trimming; V, J and clone size are from that table. Of approximately 100,000 clones listed, about 80% are singletons. Trimming stripped 4 bases from V and 1 base from J, with 15 bases between. This CDR3 spans 15 amino acids. CDR1 is SGHRS and CDR2 is YFSETQ in the germline V gene. The chain joins TRBV5-1 to TRBJ2-7; the D gene is possibly TRBD2 (6 bases). Sequenced: peripheral blood. The TCR originated in a human donor in a cohort sampled during active COVID-19. The CDR3 nucleotides are TGCGCCAGCAGCAAACAACCGGGACTGTCCTACGAGCAGTACTTC. Translating it yields CASSKQPGLSYEQYF. Together with reference TRBV5-1 and TRBJ2-7, the CDR3 gives the full variable domain: KAGVTQTPRYLIKTRGQQVTLSCSPISGHRSVSWYQQTPGQGLQFLFEYFSETQRNKGNFPGRFSGRQFSNSRSEMNVSTLELGDSALYLCASSKQPGLSYEQYFGPGTRLTVT.